Reported below is one T cell receptor beta chain. Its specificity is not known. This may arise from a read error, as a much more abundant clone is one base away. Trimming stripped 5 bases from V and 7 bases from J, with 21 bases between. The CDR3 covers 14 residues. Germline V lookup: CDR1 SQVTM, CDR2 ANQGSEA. These data come from a study of response to subunit inactivated influenza vaccine. TCRdb called the RT-PCR reads again in MiXCR, with one record for every CDR3 protein. The repertoire holds 540,000 or so distinct CDR3 sequences, with approximately 12% as singletons. General study results and limits: After each seasonal influenza vaccination, few new T cells are recruited, the authors suggested.

The input for sequencing was PBMCs from blood, taken more than 35 days after vaccination. The V and J genes are TRBV29-1 and TRBJ2-7; a weak D match, TRBD2 (6 bases). The sequence derives from a man aged 50 to 60 who received an inactivated influenza vaccine. The CDR3 protein is CSVLQNSLGREQYF. CDR3 DNA sequence: TGCAGCGTTTTACAGAACAGCCTGGGGAGGGAGCAGTACTTC.